This TCR beta chain was profiled in a study of vaccination and CD4 T cells after COVID-19 (dated by TCRdb to 2022 to 2024). Regarding the research as a whole: Convalescent patients had a positive SARS-CoV-2 result on nasal swab PCR, and of these patients, some ten had mild disease and one had severe disease. The convalescent cohort comprised six males and four females, including two Hispanic individuals, seven Caucasians, two Asians and one multiracial person. Each participant got two doses of either the Pfizer-BioNTech BNT162b2 vaccine (n=8) or the Moderna mRNA-1273 vaccine (n=2). Post-COVID blood samples were collected from convalescent patients a median of around 100 days after diagnosis, with a range of roughly 30 to 161 days. Post-vaccine blood samples were collected a median of about 66 days after the second vaccine dose, ranging from 14 to 241 days. Culture stimuli were overlapping spike peptide pools from SARS-CoV-2 and from the common cold coronaviruses HCoV-NL63, HCoV-OC43 and HCoV-229E. As controls, cultures received a CEFX viral epitope pool (the positive control), an HIV-1 Nef peptide pool (the negative control), or no peptide at all. The spike-specific CD4+ TCR repertoire was compared before and after mRNA vaccination in around ten COVID-19 convalescent patients and a handful of infection-naive healthy vaccine recipients. Study-level results and caveats: In convalescent patients, a median roughly 85% of post-vaccine SARS-CoV-2-reactive clones were detected only after vaccination, and vaccine-specific priming was suggested by this finding. The study included relatively few convalescent patients and did not analyze early timepoints after natural infection. Of the vaccine-specific clones in convalescent patients, 304 of 307, or nearly all, reacted only to SARS-CoV-2 spike and did not cross-react with common cold coronaviruses. The median count of SARS-CoV-2-reactive clonotypes went up from 21 after infection to around 38 after vaccination, although the change was not significant.

Interpreted using the paper, the treatment or condition label stands for: roughly 11-day PBMC culture with coronavirus spike peptide pools or control peptides (ViraFEST assay). To expand antigen-specific T cells with peptide pools and then pick out the expanded clonotypes through TCR sequencing, the study relied on the ViraFEST assay. The convalescent patients' positive SARS-CoV-2 PCR tests were from March to December 2020, which was before the Alpha, Beta and Delta variants emerged in the United States. Each well held about 2 million PBMCs cultured in IMDM containing approximately 5.3% human AB serum and roughly 9.7 IU/ml IL-2, with approximately 9.2 ug/ml peptide pools added. Half of the culture medium was replaced with fresh IL-2-containing medium on days 3 and 7. Once the cells had been in culture for about 10 days, the EasySep CD4+ T cell isolation kit was used to isolate CD4+ T cells by negative selection. Ficoll-Paque Plus gradient centrifugation was used to isolate PBMCs from whole blood, and the isolated PBMCs were then either used fresh or cryopreserved at -140C. In general, triplicate wells were set up for every culture condition.

Library construction relied on PCR. DNA from cultured CD4+ T cells underwent TCR sequencing with the Oncomine TCR Beta short-read assay at the Johns Hopkins FTIC core. The QIAamp micro DNA kit was used to extract genomic DNA from the cultured CD4+ T cells. Oncomine TCR Beta libraries made from cultured CD4+ T cells were pooled using unique dual indexes and sequenced on an Illumina iSeq 100. On the study's bioinformatics: Non-productive sequences were filtered out, and CDR3s that did not start with C, did not end with F or W, or were shorter than 7 amino acids were discarded. The MANAFEST web application was used to identify antigen-specific clonotypes by comparing peptide-stimulated wells against reference wells and other culture wells. To be called positive, a clone needed an FDR below 0.05, an odds ratio above 5, and a productive frequency above 0.1% in at least two of three replicate wells. Clonotypes that were significantly expanded in both SARS-CoV-2 spike wells and at least one common cold coronavirus spike condition were defined as cross-reactive. Using R version 3.6.1, CDR3 homology was evaluated through Levenshtein distances (stringdist) along with unrooted phylogenetic trees (ape). Through fastp at Q25 and MiXCR, TCRdb rebuilt clones from the public reads, retaining in-frame beta chains. Identical CDR3 proteins give one entry, which carries the most common genes and DNA. For this entry, the V and J calls and clone size follow TCRdb and not the study's own pipeline. The sample table records some 5,000 distinct CDR3 sequences; approximately 80% of these occur just once. The ten largest clones take up approximately 19% of the sample.

CDR1 and CDR2, looked up from the germline V gene (reference sequence), are GTSNPN and SVGIG. V gives up 0 bases and J gives up 6 bases, and the segment between their germline ends measures 12 bases. From the cysteine through the phenylalanine, the CDR3 covers 14 amino acids. Of all the DNA, just the CDR3 is kept, 42 bases in frame from base 1. For this clonotype: There is no known antigen for this receptor. Per-nucleotide qualities are absent, and no much larger clonotype sits a single base away.

The sample consisted of CD4+ T cells from blood, cultured in vitro. The chain couples TRBV30 to TRBJ1-5; TRBD1 is perhaps the D gene, given 6 matching bases. This clonotype originated in a human donor who had recovered from COVID-19. CDR3 sequence: CAWSVIGGSQPQHF. The nucleotide sequence reads as follows: TGTGCCTGGAGTGTGATTGGGGGCAGTCAGCCCCAGCATTTT. The full variable domain, with segments outside the CDR3 supplied by the reference TRBV30 and TRBJ1-5 proteins, appears as SQTIHQWPATLVQPVGSPLSLECTVEGTSNPNLYWYRQAAGRGLQLLFYSVGIGQISSEVPQNLSASRPQDRQFILSSKKLLLSDSGFYLCAWSVIGGSQPQHFGDGTRLSIL.